These T cell receptor beta chains were read from a single sample in a study of blood T cell repertoires in COVID-19. Measured with immunoSEQ multiplex PCR; TCRdb has only the in-frame clones, and not every one. The table has roughly 180,000 clones, about four fifths seen once; the top ten hold 8% to 13%. Sequences were obtained from peripheral blood. The source of these receptors is a woman aged 40 to 50 with COVID-19, enrolled during active disease. Both conserved end residues are part of each CDR3. A D gene is named only where the DNA matches it firmly. Some rows have no size entry. The others give once, few or many, or a class for an expanded clone.

D	V	J	size	DNA	CDR3
.	TRBV7-7	TRBJ2-2	.	TGTGCTAGCAGCCCTCTCCCAGGGAACACCGGGGAGCTGTTTTTT	CASSPLPGNTGELFF
.	TRBV9	TRBJ1-2	.	TGTGCCAGTATCGGCGCGGGGCGGAACTATGGCTACACCTTC	CASIGAGRNYGYTF
TRBD1	TRBV29-1	TRBJ1-2	.	TGCAGCGTTGCGGGGGACAGGGCGGGAAATGGCTACACCTTC	CSVAGDRAGNGYTF
.	TRBV19	TRBJ1-3	.	TGTGCCAGTAGTTCTTCGACAAAGGGGGGAAACACCATATATTTT	CASSSSTKGGNTIYF
TRBD1	TRBV28	TRBJ2-5	.	TGTGCCAGCAGGGGGACAGGGGTTCGTAGCGGGATAAGATTTTTAGAGACCCAGTACTTC	CASRGTGVRSGIRFLETQYF
TRBD1	TRBV27	TRBJ1-2	.	TGTGCCAGCAGTTTAGAAAGGGGGCCCAACTATGGCTACACCTTC	CASSLERGPNYGYTF
TRBD2	TRBV7-3	TRBJ2-3	few	TGTGCCAGCAGCTCCAGGACTAGCGATACGCAGTATTTT	CASSSRTSDTQYF
.	TRBV28	TRBJ1-3	.	TGTGCCATTAACAGGGAAGCTGGAAACACCATATATTTT	CAINREAGNTIYF
TRBD2	TRBV29-1	TRBJ2-7	.	TGCAGCGTTGAAAGCATAGCGGGAGTAGGCGAGCAGTACTTC	CSVESIAGVGEQYF
TRBD1	TRBV3-1/TRBV3-2	TRBJ1-3	many	TGTGCCAGCAGCCTAGGGACAGGAGGAAACACCATATATTTT	CASSLGTGGNTIYF
TRBD1	TRBV27	TRBJ1-1	.	TGTGCCAGCAGTTTACTGGGACAGGGAATTGCTGAAGCTTTCTTT	CASSLLGQGIAEAFF
.	TRBV6-1	TRBJ2-1	.	TGTGCCAGCAGTGAACCACCGAGCTCCTACAATGAGCAGTTCTTC	CASSEPPSSYNEQFF
.	TRBV6-5	TRBJ1-1	.	TGTGCCAGCATTTTACAGGGATACACTGAAGCTTTCTTT	CASILQGYTEAFF
TRBD1	TRBV19	TRBJ1-5	few	TGTGCCAGTAGGGACAGGGCATCGACGTTAGTCAGCAATCAGCCCCAGCATTTT	CASRDRASTLVSNQPQHF
.	TRBV7-9	TRBJ1-1	.	TGTGCCAGCAGCCCTCCCGGACCAGGGATGAACACTGAAGCTTTCTTT	CASSPPGPGMNTEAFF
.	TRBV10-2	TRBJ2-3	.	TGCGCCAGCAGCCCACTTTGGGATACGCAGTATTTT	CASSPLWDTQYF
.	TRBV29-1	TRBJ2-3	.	TGCAGCGTTGACGTGGGGGGGCGGACGCAGTATTTT	CSVDVGGRTQYF
TRBD1	TRBV12-3/TRBV12-4	TRBJ1-2	.	TGTGCCAGCAGTCCGGGACAGGGTGGCGGCTACACCTTC	CASSPGQGGGYTF